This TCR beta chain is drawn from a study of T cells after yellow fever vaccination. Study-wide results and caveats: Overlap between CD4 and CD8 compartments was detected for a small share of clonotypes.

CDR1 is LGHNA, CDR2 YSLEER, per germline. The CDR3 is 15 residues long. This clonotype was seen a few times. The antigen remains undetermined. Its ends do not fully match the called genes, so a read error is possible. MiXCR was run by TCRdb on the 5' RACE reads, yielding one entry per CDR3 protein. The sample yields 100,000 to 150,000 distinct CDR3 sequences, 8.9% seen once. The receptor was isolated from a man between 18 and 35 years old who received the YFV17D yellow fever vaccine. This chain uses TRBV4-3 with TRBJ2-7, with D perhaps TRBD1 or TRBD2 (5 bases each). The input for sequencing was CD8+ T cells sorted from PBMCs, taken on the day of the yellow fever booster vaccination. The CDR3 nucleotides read TGCGCCAGCAGTCAAGGTTCGGGACCGGGCTACGAGCAGTACTTC. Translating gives CASSQGSGPGYEQYF.